The rows below give T cell receptor beta chains drawn from one sample of a study of regulatory T cells in long-lasting Graves disease. In TCRdb, the multiplex PCR reads were re-called with MiXCR into one record per CDR3 protein. The table has fewer than 450,000 distinct CDR3 sequences, under 25% seen once. This material consisted of peripheral blood mononuclear cells (PBMCs), taken when the disease was refractory, from a patient treated with antithyroid drugs. Receptor source: a female donor with Graves disease. Both conserved end residues are part of each CDR3. D genes are given only for firm matches. Size is stated for part of the rows, as once, few or many counts, or as a class when the clone is expanded.

size	V	D	CDR3
many	TRBV24-1	-	CAATKPPDSRPTNEKLFF
-	TRBV28	-	CASSPPVPGGYVNEQFF
many	TRBV6-2/TRBV6-3	-	CASSYRKFPLSYEQYF
-	TRBV5-1	TRBD2	CASSLYVAGGDNEQFF
-	TRBV7-9	-	CASSSQGRLSNSPLHF
many	TRBV6-2/TRBV6-3	-	CASRITAQAYEQYF
few	TRBV24-1	-	CATSAGRFEQFF
many	TRBV27	-	CASSLLGTDYGYTF
many	TRBV11-1	TRBD2	CASSFGLGRTGELFF
-	TRBV5-1	-	CASSPQGLGTGANVLTF
once	TRBV29-1	TRBD1	CSVGDTGTGRSGAFF